This TCR beta chain is drawn from a study of blood T cell repertoires in COVID-19. Profiling relied on immunoSEQ multiplex PCR, and the TCRdb table lists in-frame clones only, not all of them. The sample carries under 200,000 clones, over 80% recorded once. Germline loops: CDR1 SGHAT, CDR2 FQNNGV. Trimming left V 6 bases short and J 4 bases short, with 6 bases between. The CDR3 length is 11 residues. The clonotype originates from an elderly woman with active or convalescent COVID-19. Sequences were obtained from peripheral blood. The chain recombines TRBV11-2 with TRBJ2-5; possibly TRBD1 for D (6 bases). The CDR3 reads CASRGGETQYF. The CDR3 DNA reads as TGTGCCAGCAGAGGGGGAGAGACCCAGTACTTC.